The 18 T cell receptor beta chains below were found in one sample sequenced in a study of cytomegalovirus exposure and HLA in healthy donors. Both 60 Vbeta primers and 13 Jbeta primers went into the PCR. Data came from immunoSEQ multiplex PCR; TCRdb stores just in-frame clones and leaves some out. The data contain approximately 110,000 clones, roughly 73% of them singletons. Sequencing used PBMCs. These receptors were obtained from a man in his sixties in good health and CMV-seropositive.

The chain has TRBV4-2 and TRBJ1-1, with TRBD1 matching 11 bases. There are 17 residues in the CDR3. The ends lost 1 base at V and 4 bases at J; junction bases unmatched: 8. Germline CDR1 reads LGHNA; CDR2 reads YNFKEQ. CDR3 residues: CASSQVGQGAFGTEAFF. CDR3 bases: TGTGCCAGCAGCCAAGTCGGACAGGGGGCTTTTGGCACTGAAGCTTTCTTT.

This clone was seen more than once but under ten times. This sequence joins TRBV11-2 and TRBJ1-6, with a possible D match to TRBD1 (5 bases). The CDR3 totals 14 residues. Between the trimmed V and J ends, which lost 5 bases and 6 bases, there was a span of 11 bases. CDR1 and CDR2 (germline): SGHAT, FQNNGV. Here the CDR3 reads CASSQRQTNSPLHF. CDR3 coding DNA: TGTGCCAGCAGCCAAAGACAGACTAATTCACCCCTCCACTTT.

The chain carries TRBV29-1 and TRBJ1-1; TRBD1 matches 8 bases. Germline values: CDR1 SQVTM, CDR2 ANQGSEA. Germline trimming cut 7 bases from V and 4 bases from J; bases unmatched to any gene: 5. This CDR3 has 12 residues. This chain's CDR3 is CSGITGGTEAFF. The DNA of the CDR3 is TGCAGCGGGATTACAGGGGGCACTGAAGCTTTCTTT. The full variable domain, in which reference TRBV29-1 and TRBJ1-1 provide the parts outside the CDR3, is SAVISQKPSRDICQRGTSLTIQCQVDSQVTMMFWYRQQPGQSLTLIATANQGSEATYESGFVIDKFPISRPNLTFSTLTVSNMSPEDSSIYLCSGITGGTEAFFGQGTRLTVV.

The genes are TRBV28 and TRBJ1-2; maybe TRBD1 (5 bases). The CDR3 extends over 14 amino acids. CDR1 MDHEN and CDR2 SYDVKM come from the germline V gene. The V gene lost 3 bases and the J gene lost 5 bases, with 13 bases spanning the gap. CDR3 protein: CASSLGTGVYGYTF. In DNA, the CDR3 is TGTGCCAGCAGTTTGGGGACGGGGGTATATGGCTACACCTTC.

Of note for this clone: Other nucleotide sequences in the sample specify the same CDR3. This chain connects TRBV5-8 to TRBJ2-1; 13 bases are shared with TRBD2. V lost 4 bases, J lost 10 bases, and 8 bases stayed unmatched. The germline gives CDR1 SGHTS, CDR2 YDEGEE. This CDR3 spans 15 amino acids. In DNA, the CDR3 is TGTGCCAGCAGCCGCACTAGCGGGGGGGCTGGGGAGCAGTTCTTC. It specifies CASSRTSGGAGEQFF.

V is TRBV19 and J is TRBJ2-4, with 9 bases lining up with TRBD2. The junction had 4 bases not matched to a gene; V was cut back by 1 base and J by 6 bases. Germline V gene lookup returns CDR1 LNHDA and CDR2 SQIVND (reference sequence). The CDR3 sequence is 15 residues long. DNA of the CDR3: TGTGCCAGTAGTATAGGGGCGGGGGGGATAAACATTCAGTACTTC. Protein: CASSIGAGGINIQYF.

The chain carries TRBV5-1 and TRBJ2-7; no reliable D call. CDR3 length equals 15 residues. Trimming pared 0 bases from V and 2 bases from J, leaving 12 bases between. Germline V gene sequence: CDR1 SGHRS, CDR2 YFSETQ. CDR3 nucleotide sequence: TGCGCCAGCAGCTTGGCCGGTTCAAGTACCTACGAGCAGTACTTC. This gives the protein CASSLAGSSTYEQYF.

This clone was recorded once. This rearrangement joins TRBV4-1 to TRBJ1-2, with D maybe TRBD1 (6 bases). The germline V gene encodes CDR1 MGHRA and CDR2 YSYEKL. Between the trimmed V and J ends, which lost 5 bases and 5 bases, there was a span of 12 bases. The CDR3 covers 13 residues. The CDR3 protein is CASSNSQGYGYTF. As DNA, the CDR3 is TGCGCCAGCAGCAATAGTCAGGGGTATGGCTACACCTTC.

The chain is built from TRBV2 and TRBJ2-3; D is possibly TRBD2 (7 bases). V dropped 3 bases and J dropped 13 bases, with 20 bases sitting between them. This CDR3 spans 14 amino acids. Per the germline V gene, CDR1 is SNHLY and CDR2 is FYNNEI. CDR3: CASSDYRGGYAEYF. DNA of the CDR3: TGTGCCAGCAGTGATTATAGGGGGGGATACGCAGAGTATTTT.

This clone came up a few times. The chain couples TRBV28 to TRBJ2-2; a weak D match, TRBD1 (8 bases). This CDR3 spans 18 amino acids. V was shortened by 4 bases and J by 6 bases, with 24 bases between the two germline ends. Germline V gene sequence: CDR1 MDHEN, CDR2 SYDVKM. The CDR3 sequence is CASSSRPYRGGFAGELFF. CDR3 sequence (DNA): TGTGCCAGCAGTTCCCGCCCATACAGGGGGGGTTTCGCCGGGGAGCTGTTTTTT.

The CDR3 DNA reads TGTGCCAGCAGTTATGAAGGACAGGGTTTAATTCTCCTCCACTTT. This gives the protein CASSYEGQGLILLHF. The V and J genes are TRBV6-6 and TRBJ1-6, with TRBD1 matching 8 bases. Germline loops: CDR1 MNHNY, CDR2 SVGAGI (reference sequence). The CDR3 covers 15 residues. Trimming at V came to 3 bases and at J to 15 bases, leaving 13 bases not matched to a gene.

The gene calls are TRBV30 and TRBJ1-4; D possibly corresponds to TRBD1 (5 bases). CDR3 length equals 14 residues. Germline loops: CDR1 GTSNPN, CDR2 SVGIG (reference sequence). V dropped 2 bases and J dropped 5 bases, with 12 bases sitting between them. CDR3 amino acids: CAWSNGRVNEKLFF. The DNA of the CDR3 is TGTGCCTGGAGTAACGGCAGGGTGAATGAAAAACTGTTTTTT.

The CDR3 loop is CASTEGGGGSGELFF. Here the CDR3 DNA reads TGTGCCAGCACCGAGGGCGGGGGAGGTAGCGGGGAGCTGTTTTTT. This rearrangement joins TRBV6-1 to TRBJ2-2; the match to TRBD2 covers 7 bases. Germline lookup yields CDR1 MNHNS and CDR2 SASEGT. J was trimmed by 7 bases and V by 7 bases; bases with no gene match: 12. The CDR3 sequence is 15 residues long.

The genes are TRBV28 and TRBJ1-1; no firm D call. This CDR3 contains 14 residues. V lost 3 bases and J lost 0, with 8 bases in between. Germline V gives CDR1 MDHEN, CDR2 SYDVKM. Here the CDR3 reads CASSFDNMNTEAFF. In DNA form, the CDR3 reads TGTGCCAGCAGTTTTGACAACATGAACACTGAAGCTTTCTTT.

The V and J genes are TRBV30 and TRBJ1-1, with no clear D. V shed 0 bases and J shed 8 bases, with 7 bases lying between them. The germline V gene has CDR1 GTSNPN and CDR2 SVGIG (reference sequence). The length of the CDR3 is 11 residues. CDR3 coding DNA: TGTGCCTGGAGTGTAGAGTTCGAAGCTTTCTTT. Protein product: CAWSVEFEAFF.

V gene TRBV6-6 combines with J gene TRBJ1-4; no definite D call. Looked up from germline, CDR1 is MNHNY and CDR2 is SVGAGI (reference sequence). V was pared by 6 bases and J by 4 bases, with 12 bases between. The CDR3 totals 14 residues. DNA for the CDR3: TGTGCCAGCAGGCGGGGAACCGATAATGAAAAACTGTTTTTT. Protein product: CASRRGTDNEKLFF.

This clone was counted between two and nine times. The chain employs TRBV7-2 and TRBJ2-3, with D tentatively TRBD1 (5 bases). Trimming removed 5 bases from V and 6 bases from J, with 15 bases in between. The CDR3 is made up of 14 amino acids. Germline loops: CDR1 SGHTA, CDR2 FQGNSA. The CDR3 DNA is TGTGCCAGCAGCACGGACACCTTACCGGATACGCAGTATTTT. Protein sequence: CASSTDTLPDTQYF.

This clone has more than one count but fewer than ten. The chain recombines TRBV5-6 with TRBJ2-1; 10 bases are shared with TRBD2. The germline CDR1 and CDR2 sequences are SGHDT and YYEEEE. CDR3 length equals 16 residues. With V trimmed by 4 bases and J by 5 bases, 9 bases remained unmatched. The chain's CDR3 is CASSTPLAGYHNEQFF. In DNA form, the CDR3 reads TGTGCCAGCAGCACACCACTAGCGGGATACCACAATGAGCAGTTCTTC.